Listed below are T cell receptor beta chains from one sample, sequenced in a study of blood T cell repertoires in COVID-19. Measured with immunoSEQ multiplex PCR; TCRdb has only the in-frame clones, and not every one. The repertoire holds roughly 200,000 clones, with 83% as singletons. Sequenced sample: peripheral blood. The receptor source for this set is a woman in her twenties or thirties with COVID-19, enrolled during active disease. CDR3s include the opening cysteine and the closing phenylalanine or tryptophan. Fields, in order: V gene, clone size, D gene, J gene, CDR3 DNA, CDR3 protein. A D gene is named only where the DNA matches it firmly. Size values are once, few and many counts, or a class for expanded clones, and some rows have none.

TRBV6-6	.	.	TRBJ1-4	TGTGCCAGCAGTTATGCTTCCCAGGGTGTAGGTGAAAAACTGTTTTTT	CASSYASQGVGEKLFF
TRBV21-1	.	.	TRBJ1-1	TGTGCCAGCAGCAAAGGACCACAGGGGGAGGTGAACACTGAAGCTTTCTTT	CASSKGPQGEVNTEAFF
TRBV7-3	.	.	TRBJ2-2	TGTGCCAGCAGCTTAAGGGGCAGGAGCAACACCGGGGAGCTGTTTTTT	CASSLRGRSNTGELFF
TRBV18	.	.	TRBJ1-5	TGTGCCAGCTCACCATACACGAGGGACACCCATCAGCCCCAGCATTTT	CASSPYTRDTHQPQHF
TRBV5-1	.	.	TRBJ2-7	.	CASTFFGQGPSYEQYF
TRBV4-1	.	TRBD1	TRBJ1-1	TGCGCCAGCAGCCAAGATGGGGGGACAGGGGTGTTGGGCACTGAAGCTTTCTTT	CASSQDGGTGVLGTEAFF
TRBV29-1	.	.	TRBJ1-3	TGCAGCGGGGGGAGCACGGTTGGAAACACCATATATTTT	CSGGSTVGNTIYF
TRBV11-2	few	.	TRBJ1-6	TGTGCCAGCAGCTTAGATGCGAATTCACCCCTCCACTTT	CASSLDANSPLHF
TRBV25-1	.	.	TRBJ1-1	TGTGCCAGCCAACATAGGGGCACTGAAGCTTTCTTT	CASQHRGTEAFF
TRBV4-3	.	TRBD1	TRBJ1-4	TGCGCCAGCAGCCAATCAGACAGGGCGGCAACTAATGAAAAACTGTTTTTT	CASSQSDRAATNEKLFF
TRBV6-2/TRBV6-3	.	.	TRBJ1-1	TGTGCCAGCAGCACGACCCTTCGGGAAAGCGAAGCTTTCTTT	CASSTTLRESEAFF
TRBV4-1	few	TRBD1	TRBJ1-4	TGCGCCAGCAGCCAACCGGGACAGGAACGTGAAAAACTGTTTTTT	CASSQPGQEREKLFF
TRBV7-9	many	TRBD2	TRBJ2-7	TGTGCCAGCAGCCAGGGACTAGCGGGAGGGTACGAGCAGTACTTC	CASSQGLAGGYEQYF
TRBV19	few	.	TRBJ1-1	TGTGCCAGTAATCAGGCGAACACTGAAGCTTTCTTT	CASNQANTEAFF
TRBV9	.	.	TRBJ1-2	TGTGCCAGCAGCCCACATAACGGAGATAACTATGGCTACACCTTC	CASSPHNGDNYGYTF
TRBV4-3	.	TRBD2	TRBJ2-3	TGCGCCAGCAGCCAATTAGCGGGGGGCACAGATACGCAGTATTTT	CASSQLAGGTDTQYF
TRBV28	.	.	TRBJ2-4	TGTGCCAGCAGTTTTTCAGGCAGGGGGGACATTCAGTACTTC	CASSFSGRGDIQYF
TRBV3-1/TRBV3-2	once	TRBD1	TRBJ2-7	TGTGCCAGCAGCCAAGATATAACAGGGGGGCCCTACGAGCAGTACTTC	CASSQDITGGPYEQYF
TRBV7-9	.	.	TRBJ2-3	TGTGCCAGCAGCCCTAGGGGTGATACGCAGTATTTT	CASSPRGDTQYF
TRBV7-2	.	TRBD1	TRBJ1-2	TGTGCCAGCAGCTCCTCCGGGACAGGGGCCTATGGCTACACCTTC	CASSSSGTGAYGYTF
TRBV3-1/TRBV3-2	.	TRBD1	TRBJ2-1	TGTGCCAGCAGCCAAGTTAGGGACAGGGGGGGCAATGAGCAGTTCTTC	CASSQVRDRGGNEQFF
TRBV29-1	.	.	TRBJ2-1	TGCAGCGCCGGATGGGCAGCCAACAATGAGCAGTTCTTC	CSAGWAANNEQFF
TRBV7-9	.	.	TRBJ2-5	TGTGCCAGCAGCTTACTAGCAGTGTACCAAGAGACCCAGTACTTC	CASSLLAVYQETQYF
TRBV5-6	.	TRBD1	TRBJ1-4	TGTGCCAGCAGCGCGCAGGGGGGCGAAAAACTGTTTTTT	CASSAQGGEKLFF
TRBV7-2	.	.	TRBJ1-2	TGTGCCAGCAGCTTTGGGCCTGAGCCATATGGCTACACCTTC	CASSFGPEPYGYTF
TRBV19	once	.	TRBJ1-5	TGTGCCAGTAGTACGACAGGTGGCAATCAGCCCCAGCATTTT	CASSTTGGNQPQHF
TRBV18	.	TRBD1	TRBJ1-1	TGTGCCAGCTCACCTGTCCCGGGACAGGGAACGTTGGGACAACTCTCGGGAGCTTTCTTT	CASSPVPGQGTLGQLSGAFF
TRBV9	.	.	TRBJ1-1	TGTGCCAGCAGCGCTCAACAGGCCACTGAAGCTTTCTTT	CASSAQQATEAFF
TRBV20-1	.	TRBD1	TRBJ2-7	TGCAGTGCTAGTGGAATCGACAGGGGGGTGAACGAGCAGTACTTC	CSASGIDRGVNEQYF
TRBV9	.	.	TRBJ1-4	TGTGCCAGCAGCGGAGGGAGTCTTAATGAAAAACTGTTTTTT	CASSGGSLNEKLFF
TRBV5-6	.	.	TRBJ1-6	TGTGCCAGCAGCTTGGCGGCAGGGGAAAGCTCCTATAATTCACCCCTCCACTTT	CASSLAAGESSYNSPLHF
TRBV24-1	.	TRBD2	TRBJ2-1	TGTGCCACCAGTAGAATGAGCGGGGGCTCCTACAATGAGCAGTTCTTC	CATSRMSGGSYNEQFF
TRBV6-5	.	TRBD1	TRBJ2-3	TGTGCCATCCAGGGGGTCGTCGGCACAGATACGCAGTATTTT	CAIQGVVGTDTQYF
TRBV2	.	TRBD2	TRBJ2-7	TGTGCCAGCAGTGAAAATGAGGTCTTGCTTAGCGGGAGCGAGCAGTACTTC	CASSENEVLLSGSEQYF
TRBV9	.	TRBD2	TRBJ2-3	TGTGCCAGCAGCCTCTTTGGGGACTACACAGATACGCAGTATTTT	CASSLFGDYTDTQYF
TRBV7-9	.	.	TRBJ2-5	TGTGCCAGTAGGGGCGAGCAAGAGACCCAGTACTTC	CASRGEQETQYF
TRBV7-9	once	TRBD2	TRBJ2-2	TGTGCCAGCGATCTAGCGGTGACCGGGGAGCTGTTTTTT	CASDLAVTGELFF
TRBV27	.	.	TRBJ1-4	TGTGCCAGCAGTTTATTTCCAGATGAAAAACTGTTTTTT	CASSLFPDEKLFF
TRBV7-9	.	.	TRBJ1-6	TGTGCCAGCAGCCTTAATAATTCACCCCTCCACTTT	CASSLNNSPLHF
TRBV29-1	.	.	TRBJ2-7	TGCAGCGTTGAGGCAGGGGCTATGGACGAGCAGTACTTC	CSVEAGAMDEQYF
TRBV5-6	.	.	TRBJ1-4	TGTGCCAGCAGCTTTATTCAGGGCCTAGGGGAAAAACTGTTTTTT	CASSFIQGLGEKLFF